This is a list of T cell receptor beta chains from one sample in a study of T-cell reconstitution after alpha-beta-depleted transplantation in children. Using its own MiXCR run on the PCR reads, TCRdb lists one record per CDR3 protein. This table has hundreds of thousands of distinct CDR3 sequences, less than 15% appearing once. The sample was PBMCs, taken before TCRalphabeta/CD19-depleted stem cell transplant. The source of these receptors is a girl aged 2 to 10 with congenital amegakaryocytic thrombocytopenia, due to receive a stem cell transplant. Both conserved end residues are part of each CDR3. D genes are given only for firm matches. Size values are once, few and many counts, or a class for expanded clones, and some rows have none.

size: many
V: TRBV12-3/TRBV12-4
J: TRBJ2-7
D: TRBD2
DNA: TGTGCCAGCAGTATACTAGCGGGAGGGTACGAGCAGTACTTC
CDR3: CASSILAGGYEQYF

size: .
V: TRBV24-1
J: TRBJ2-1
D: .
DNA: TGTGCCACCAGTGATTTGGACCTGGGTATCGACAATAATGAGCAGTTCTTC
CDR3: CATSDLDLGIDNNEQFF

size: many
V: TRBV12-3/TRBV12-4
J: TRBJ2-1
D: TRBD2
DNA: TGTGCCAGCGGAACTAGCGGGAATACCTACAATGAGCAGTTCTTC
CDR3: CASGTSGNTYNEQFF

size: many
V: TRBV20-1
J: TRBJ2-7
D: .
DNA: TGCAGTGTCCGCCCCGGGAGAGAGTACGAGCAGTACTTC
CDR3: CSVRPGREYEQYF

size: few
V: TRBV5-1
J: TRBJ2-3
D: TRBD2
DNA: TGCGCCAGCAGCGCCTCTAGCGGGAGTCGGCCCGGGGGTAGAACAGATACGCAGTATTTT
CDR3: CASSASSGSRPGGRTDTQYF

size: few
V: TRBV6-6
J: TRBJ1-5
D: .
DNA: TGTGCCAGCAGGGTAATCATGGGTCAGCCCCAGCATTTT
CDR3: CASRVIMGQPQHF

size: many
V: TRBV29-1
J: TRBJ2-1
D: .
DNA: TGCAGCGGTGAGCGGTGGGAGTTATATAATGAGCAGTTCTTC
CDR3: CSGERWELYNEQFF

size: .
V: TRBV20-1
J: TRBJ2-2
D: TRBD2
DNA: TGCAGTGCTAATAGCGGGAAGTCCGGGGACACCGGGGAGCTGTTTTTT
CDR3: CSANSGKSGDTGELFF

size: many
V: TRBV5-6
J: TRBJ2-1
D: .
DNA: TGTGCCAGCAGCGTACCCCACGCGTGGGATGAGCAGTTCTTC
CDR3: CASSVPHAWDEQFF

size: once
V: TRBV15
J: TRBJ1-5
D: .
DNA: TGTGCCACCAGCAGAGCCCCCGGTCAGCCCCAGCATTTT
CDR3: CATSRAPGQPQHF

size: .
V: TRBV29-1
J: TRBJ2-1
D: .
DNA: TGCAGCCCTGGGAGGGGGGTTTACAATGAGCAGTTCTTC
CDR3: CSPGRGVYNEQFF

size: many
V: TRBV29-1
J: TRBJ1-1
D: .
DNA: TGCAGCGTTGAAGGCCTTCCCCAGTTAATGCGGTACACTGAAGCTTTCTTT
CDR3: CSVEGLPQLMRYTEAFF

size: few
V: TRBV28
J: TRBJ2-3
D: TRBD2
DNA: TGTGCCAGCAGCCAAGCCGGGACTAGCGGGAGGAATACGCAGTATTTT
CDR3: CASSQAGTSGRNTQYF

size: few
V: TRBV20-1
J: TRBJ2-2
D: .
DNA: TGCAGTGCTACTCTAAATCCACCTGGGGAGCTGTTTTTT
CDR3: CSATLNPPGELFF

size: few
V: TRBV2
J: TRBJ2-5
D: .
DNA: TGTGCCAGCGGACCTCCAAGGGGAGGACGAGAGACCCAGTACTTC
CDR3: CASGPPRGGRETQYF

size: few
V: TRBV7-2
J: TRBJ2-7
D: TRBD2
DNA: TGTGCCAGCAGCTTAGCTTCGGCTAGCGGGTCCTACGAGCAGTACTTC
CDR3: CASSLASASGSYEQYF

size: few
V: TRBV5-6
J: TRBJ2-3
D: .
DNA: TGTGCCAGCAGGAACTTTGCGGACCTTACAGATACGCAGTATTTT
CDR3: CASRNFADLTDTQYF

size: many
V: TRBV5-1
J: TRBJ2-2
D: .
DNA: TGCGCCAGCAGCTGGGGGGACGTCGAATGGTCCGGGGAGCTGTTTTTT
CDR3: CASSWGDVEWSGELFF

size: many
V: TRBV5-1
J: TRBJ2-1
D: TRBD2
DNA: TGCGCCAGCAGCTTTGGTGTTAGCGGGAGGTTTTCAAATGAGCAGTTCTTC
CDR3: CASSFGVSGRFSNEQFF

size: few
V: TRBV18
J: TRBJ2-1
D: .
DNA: TGTGCCAGCTCATACGGAACCCCCGATGAGCAGTTCTTC
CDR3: CASSYGTPDEQFF

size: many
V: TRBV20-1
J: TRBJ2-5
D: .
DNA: TGCAGTGCTAGGGACGCCTTCCGGCGGCAACAAGAGACCCAGTACTTC
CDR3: CSARDAFRRQQETQYF

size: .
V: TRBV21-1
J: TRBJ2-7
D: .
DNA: TGTGCCAGCAGCAAAGGGAAGGTAGGCTACGAGCAGTACTTC
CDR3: CASSKGKVGYEQYF

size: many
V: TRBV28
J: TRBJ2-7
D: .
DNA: TGTGCCAGCCGAACGGGACAAATCTACGAGCAGTACTTC
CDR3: CASRTGQIYEQYF

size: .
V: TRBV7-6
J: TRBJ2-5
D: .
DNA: TGTGCCAGCAGCTTCAGCCGAAGCCTTGGGGAGACCCAGTACTTC
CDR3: CASSFSRSLGETQYF

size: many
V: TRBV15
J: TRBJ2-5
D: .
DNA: TGTGCCACCAGCAGAGATAGGAATGTTCAAGAGACCCAGTACTTC
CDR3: CATSRDRNVQETQYF

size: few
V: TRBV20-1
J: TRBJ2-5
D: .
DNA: TGCAGTGCTTTATCGGGAGTAGAGACCCAGTACTTC
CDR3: CSALSGVETQYF

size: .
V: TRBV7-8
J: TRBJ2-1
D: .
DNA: TGTGCCAGCAGTCCCGTGAGGCAGGGGAATGAGCAGTTCTTC
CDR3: CASSPVRQGNEQFF

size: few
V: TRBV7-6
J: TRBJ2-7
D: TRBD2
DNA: TGTGCCAGCAGCTCTAGCGGGAGGGCCTTCTACGAGCAGTACTTC
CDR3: CASSSSGRAFYEQYF

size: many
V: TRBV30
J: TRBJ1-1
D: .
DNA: TGTGCCTGGAGTCCCACGGGGGGGGCGAACACTGAAGCTTTCTTT
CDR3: CAWSPTGGANTEAFF

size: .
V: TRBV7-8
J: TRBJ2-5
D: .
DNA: TGTGCCAGCAGCTTCCGCGCCGCCCAAGAGACCCAGTACTTC
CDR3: CASSFRAAQETQYF

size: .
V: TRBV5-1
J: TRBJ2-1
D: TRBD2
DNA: TGCGCCAGCAGCTTGGTGGGCCCAGGGACTACCTACAATGAGCAGTTCTTC
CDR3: CASSLVGPGTTYNEQFF

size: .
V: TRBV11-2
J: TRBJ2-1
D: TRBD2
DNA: TGTGCCAGCAGCTTAGGGACTAGCGGGACCGCCTCCTACAATGAGCAGTTCTTC
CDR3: CASSLGTSGTASYNEQFF

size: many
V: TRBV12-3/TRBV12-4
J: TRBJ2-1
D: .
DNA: TGTGCCAGCAACATATTGGTGTCTTATGAGCAGTTCTTC
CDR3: CASNILVSYEQFF

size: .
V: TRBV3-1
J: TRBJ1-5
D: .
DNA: TGTGCCAGCAGCCAAGATCGCCACGGTATCGGAAATCAGCCCCAGCATTTT
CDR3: CASSQDRHGIGNQPQHF

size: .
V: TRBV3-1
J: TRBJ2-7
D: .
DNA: TGTGCCAGCAGCCAAGCGACAGGTTCCTACGAGCAGTACTTC
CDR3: CASSQATGSYEQYF

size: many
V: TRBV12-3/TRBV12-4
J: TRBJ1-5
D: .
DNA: TGTGCCAGCACCCAAGGGTCCCTATATCAGCCCCAGCATTTT
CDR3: CASTQGSLYQPQHF

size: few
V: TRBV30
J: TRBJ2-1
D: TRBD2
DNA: TGTGCCTGGAGTTCAAGAACCGGGACTAGCGGCAGCTCCTACAATGAGCAGTTCTTC
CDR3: CAWSSRTGTSGSSYNEQFF

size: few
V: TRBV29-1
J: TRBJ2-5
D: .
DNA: TGCAGCGTTGAATTTGTCGGATCGGAGATGGAGACCCAGTACTTC
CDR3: CSVEFVGSEMETQYF

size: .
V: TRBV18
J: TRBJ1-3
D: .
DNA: TGTGCCAGCTCACCGCCAGTTGGGGGGCCAACCTCTGGAAACACCATATATTTT
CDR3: CASSPPVGGPTSGNTIYF

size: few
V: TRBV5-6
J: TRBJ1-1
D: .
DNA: TGTGCCAGCAGCACCCTACAGGGAATGAACACTGAAGCTTTCTTT
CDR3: CASSTLQGMNTEAFF

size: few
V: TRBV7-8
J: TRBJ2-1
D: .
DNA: TGTGCCAGCAGCGCGGCGCCTCGACACCCGGGGAATGAGCAGTTCTTC
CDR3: CASSAAPRHPGNEQFF

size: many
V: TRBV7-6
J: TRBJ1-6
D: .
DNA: TGTGCCAGCAGCCGTGACCGAAATAATTCACCCCTCCACTTT
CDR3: CASSRDRNNSPLHF

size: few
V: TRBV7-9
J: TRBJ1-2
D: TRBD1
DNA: TGTGCCAGCAGCTTAGCGACAGGGATCAGAGGCTACACCTTC
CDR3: CASSLATGIRGYTF

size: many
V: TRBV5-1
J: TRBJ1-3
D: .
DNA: TGCGCCAGCAGCTTGGGGTACAGGGTCGACGCCTGGGACACCATATATTTT
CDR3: CASSLGYRVDAWDTIYF

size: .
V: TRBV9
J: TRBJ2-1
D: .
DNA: TGTGCCAGCAGTCGAGCAGGGGTGGCCAATGAGCAGTTCTTC
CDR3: CASSRAGVANEQFF

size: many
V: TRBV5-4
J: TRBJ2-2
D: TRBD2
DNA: TGTGCCAGCAGCTTGAACGATTTGTCTAGCGGGGGCACCGGGGAGCTGTTTTTT
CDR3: CASSLNDLSSGGTGELFF

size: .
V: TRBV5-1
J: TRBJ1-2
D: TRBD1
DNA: TGCGCCAGCAGCTCCAGACAGGGCCAGTATGCCTACACCTTC
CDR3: CASSSRQGQYAYTF

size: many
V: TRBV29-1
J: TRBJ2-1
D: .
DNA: TGCAGCGCCTCCCGGATCTCCTACAATGAGCAGTTCTTC
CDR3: CSASRISYNEQFF

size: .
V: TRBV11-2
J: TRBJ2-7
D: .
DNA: TGTGCCAGCAGCTACCCTCTGGAGGGAGTGTCCGAGCAGTACTTC
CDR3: CASSYPLEGVSEQYF

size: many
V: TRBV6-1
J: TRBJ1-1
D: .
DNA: TGTGCCAGCGGAAGACAGAACACTGAAGCTTTCTTT
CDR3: CASGRQNTEAFF

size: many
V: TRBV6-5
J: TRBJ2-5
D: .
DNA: TGTGCCAGCAGTTACAAAGGGGTCTGGGGTGGAGAGACCCAGTACTTC
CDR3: CASSYKGVWGGETQYF

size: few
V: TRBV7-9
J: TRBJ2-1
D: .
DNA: TGTGCCAGCAGCTTCACGGGGGCACCGGGGGACAATGAGCAGTTCTTC
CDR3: CASSFTGAPGDNEQFF

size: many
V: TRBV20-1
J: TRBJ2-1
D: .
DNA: TGCAGTGCTAGAGAGGGTAGGAGGTACAATGAGCAGTTCTTC
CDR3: CSAREGRRYNEQFF

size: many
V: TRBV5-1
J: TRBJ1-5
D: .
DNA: TGCGCCAGCAGCTGGGGACCCTCCGCTCAAAGTCAGCCCCAGCATTTT
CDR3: CASSWGPSAQSQPQHF

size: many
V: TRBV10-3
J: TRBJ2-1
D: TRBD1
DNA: TGTGCCATCAGTTCGACAGGGGTAAGTGGACATGAGCAGTTCTTC
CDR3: CAISSTGVSGHEQFF